These 16 T cell receptor beta chains originate from one sample sequenced in a study of PD-1 blockade in classical Hodgkin lymphoma. Measured with immunoSEQ multiplex PCR; TCRdb has only the in-frame clones, and not every one. The sample has 41,000 or so clones, around 75% seen once. Brentuximab vedotin exposure varied among the patients, all of whom had relapsed after autologous stem cell transplantation. Material: peripheral blood mononuclear cells (PBMCs), obtained at baseline. Receptors were obtained from a human donor with classical Hodgkin lymphoma.

The chain is built from TRBV25-1 and TRBJ1-6, with TRBD1 matching over 8 bases. Germline CDR1 and CDR2: MGHDK and SYGVNS. CDR3 length equals 14 residues. After removal of 7 bases from V and 6 bases from J, the junction contained 5 bases not matched to a gene. CDR3 protein: CASISTGVNSPLHF. CDR3 in DNA: TGTGCCAGCATCTCGACAGGGGTTAATTCACCCCTCCACTTT.

The rearrangement joins TRBV27 to TRBJ2-3, with 8 bases aligning to TRBD2. This CDR3 region has 14 residues. V lost 5 bases, J lost 7 bases, and 8 bases stayed unmatched. Germline loops: CDR1 MNHEY, CDR2 SMNVEV (reference sequence). The CDR3 reads CASSENRGGNTQYF. For the CDR3, the DNA is TGTGCCAGCAGTGAAAATCGGGGGGGAAATACGCAGTATTTT.

This clone has a handful of counts. The chain recombines TRBV7-3 with TRBJ2-7, with 9 bases lining up with TRBD1. The CDR3 is made up of 15 amino acids. J gave up 1 base and V 1 base, and 2 bases lay outside the gene matches. Germline V gene data show CDR1 as SGHTA and CDR2 as FQGTGA. CDR3 region: CASSLIGTGSYEQYF. Written as DNA, the CDR3 is TGTGCCAGCAGCTTAATCGGGACAGGGTCCTACGAGCAGTACTTC.

The chain has TRBV6-6 and TRBJ2-2; D perhaps matches TRBD1 (7 bases). CDR3 size: 16 residues. The germline V and J ends were trimmed by 4 bases and 7 bases, with 19 bases remaining between them. CDR1 is MNHNY and CDR2 is SVGAGI in the germline V gene (reference sequence). The CDR3 nucleotides read TGTGCCAGCAGTTCCAGACAGGGAGGAATTGGCGGGGAGCTGTTTTTT. Protein: CASSSRQGGIGGELFF.

The V gene is TRBV6-4, the J gene TRBJ2-1; 11 positions match TRBD1. The germline CDR1 and CDR2 sequences are MRHNA and SNTAGT. The CDR3 is 15 amino acids. V was clipped by 5 bases and J by 8 bases; unmatched bases: 8. The CDR3: CASSSGQGAIYEQFF. The CDR3 coding sequence is TGTGCCAGCAGTAGTGGACAGGGGGCGATCTATGAGCAGTTCTTC.

On this clone itself: Sequence at one end of the junction differs from germline and may be a read error. The gene calls are TRBV6-5 and TRBJ2-2, with no clear D. The CDR3 loop spans 15 amino acids. Germline CDR1 and CDR2: MNHEY and SVGAGI. Written as DNA, the CDR3 is TGTGCCAACAGTTACTCGGCCCTTAACACCGGGGAGCTGTTTTTT. It translates to CANSYSALNTGELFF.

About this clone: Within the sample, other DNA sequences also encode this same CDR3. V usage is TRBV6-6 and J usage is TRBJ1-5; D is unresolved. V was shortened by 0 bases and J by 7 bases, with 4 bases between the two germline ends. Germline V gene data show CDR1 as MNHNY and CDR2 as SVGAGI (reference sequence). The CDR3 covers 12 residues. In nucleotides, the CDR3 is TGTGCCAGCAGTTACTCTACCCAGCCCCAGCATTTT. Translation: CASSYSTQPQHF.

The chain recombines TRBV5-6 with TRBJ2-1; 11 bases are shared with TRBD2. Trimming at V came to 0 bases and at J to 9 bases, leaving 11 bases not matched to a gene. The CDR3 covers 17 residues. The germline gives CDR1 SGHDT, CDR2 YYEEEE. DNA of the CDR3: TGTGCCAGCAGCTTGGGGTTCGGTTTTAGCGGGAGGGGTGAGCAGTTCTTC. The encoded protein is CASSLGFGFSGRGEQFF.

CDR3: CATKDRGRGAGEKLFF. CDR3 in DNA: TGTGCCACTAAGGACAGGGGGCGCGGGGCTGGTGAAAAACTGTTTTTT. The chain carries TRBV19 and TRBJ1-4, with 11 nucleotides matching TRBD1. Germline-derived CDR1 and CDR2 are LNHDA and SQIVND (reference sequence). Losses at the gene ends were 10 bases for V and 7 bases for J; bases not matched to a gene: 14. CDR3 length: 16 residues.

The rearrangement joins TRBV27 to TRBJ2-3; TRBD2 agrees at 13 bases. V lost 10 bases, J lost 3 bases, and 7 bases stayed unmatched. Germline V gene lookup returns CDR1 MNHEY and CDR2 SMNVEV (reference sequence). CDR3 size: 15 residues. The CDR3 DNA is TGTGCCACCACAGTGGGACTAGCGGGAACAGATACGCAGTATTTT. Translating gives CATTVGLAGTDTQYF.

The chain combines TRBV6-6 with TRBJ1-5; D is unclear. The germline V and J ends were trimmed by 2 bases and 0 bases, with 8 bases remaining between them. Germline CDR1 and CDR2: MNHNY and SVGAGI (reference sequence). The length of the CDR3 is 15 residues. The CDR3 sequence: CASSYTSHSNQPQHF. As DNA, the CDR3 is TGTGCCAGCAGTTACACCAGTCATAGCAATCAGCCCCAGCATTTT.

The V and J genes are TRBV2 and TRBJ2-5; 9 bases match TRBD1. CDR1 and CDR2 (germline): SNHLY, FYNNEI. With 6 bases clipped from V and 5 bases from J, the junction kept 10 bases outside the gene matches. CDR3 length: 15 residues. The CDR3 here is CASRTGQGRLETQYF. Written as DNA, the CDR3 is TGTGCCAGCAGGACAGGACAGGGGCGTTTGGAGACCCAGTACTTC.

V is TRBV7-6 and J is TRBJ2-3, with D tentatively TRBD1 or TRBD2 (5 bases each). The length of the CDR3 is 18 residues. Between the trimmed V and J ends, which lost 1 base and 0 bases, there was a span of 17 bases. Germline values: CDR1 SGHVS, CDR2 FNYEAQ. CDR3 sequence: CASSLGAHGTRSTDTQYF. In DNA, the CDR3 is TGTGCCAGCAGCTTAGGAGCGCACGGGACCCGGAGCACAGATACGCAGTATTTT.

This clone was counted between two and nine times. This sequence joins TRBV30 and TRBJ2-7, with TRBD1 as a possible D gene (5 bases). CDR1 GTSNPN and CDR2 SVGIG come from the germline V gene (reference sequence). The germline V and J ends were trimmed by 3 bases and 3 bases, with 9 bases remaining between them. The CDR3 runs to 12 residues. Written as DNA, the CDR3 is TGTGCCTGGAGCCTCGACAGCTACGAGCAGTACTTC. Translating it yields CAWSLDSYEQYF.

In its sample, this clone was seen once. The chain employs TRBV5-1 and TRBJ1-1; 9 positions agree with TRBD1. Germline CDR1 SGHRS, CDR2 YFSETQ. There are 15 residues in the CDR3. J gave up 1 base and V 4 bases, and 5 bases lay outside the gene matches. The CDR3 coding sequence is TGCGCCAGCAGCATTCAGACAGGGGGGAACACTGAAGCTTTCTTT. It translates to CASSIQTGGNTEAFF.

V is TRBV6-6 and J is TRBJ2-2; D tentatively fits TRBD1 or TRBD2 (5 bases each). In germline, CDR1 is MNHNY, CDR2 SVGAGI (reference sequence). The CDR3 is 15 amino acids. The V gene lost 5 bases and the J gene lost 5 bases, with 15 bases spanning the gap. DNA of the CDR3: TGTGCCAGCAGTACCGAGGGTTGGGGGACCGGGGAGCTGTTTTTT. Residues: CASSTEGWGTGELFF.